This record covers a single T cell receptor (beta chain). Multiplex touch-down PCR with TRB-A/B primers amplified rearranged V-D-J TRB sequences. TCRdb redid the calling of the multiplex PCR reads with MiXCR, one entry per CDR3 protein. The table lists about 8,700 distinct CDR3 sequences, 30% to 40% of them singletons, with 3.3% in the top ten. TCR beta rearrangements were amplified from peripheral blood genomic DNA. This record belongs to a study of T cell repertoires in aging, cancer and after chemotherapy. The wider study: Healthy donor repertoires were recorded over several months to years and showed clear clonal overlap.

Germline V gives CDR1 SGHDN, CDR2 FVKESK. V was cut by 2 bases and J by 5 bases, with 16 bases left in between. The CDR3 has 16 amino acids. J is TRBJ2-1 and V is TRBV14; D is uncertain. The receptor was isolated from a human donor in good health. Sample: blood. This CDR3 is CASSQSRQSLNNEQFF. In DNA, the CDR3 is TGTGCCAGCAGCCAATCCCGGCAGAGCCTAAACAATGAGCAGTTCTTC.